The TCR beta chain described here comes from a study of blood T cells in healthy people across ages. Study information: T cells yielded about one barcoded beta molecule per two cells through template switching.

This clonotype came up a few times. Its matching antigen is unknown. Study observations and caveats: Diversity of TCR beta correlated strongly with naive T cell percentage. Diversity estimates from one million T cells were considered underestimates.

This CDR3 is 16 amino acids long. Germline V gives CDR1 SEHNR, CDR2 FQNEAQ (reference sequence). Trimming removed 0 bases from V and 1 base from J, with 13 bases in between. Healthy Caucasians from Russia aged about 6 to 95 served as donors. With a J-beta primer mix and a sample-barcoded 5' primer, a second PCR ran about 6 to 11 cycles. TCRdb re-derived calls from the 5' RACE reads in MiXCR, one entry per CDR3 protein. The data contain 700,000 to 950,000 distinct CDR3 sequences, more than 40% of them singletons. The sequence was obtained from a woman in her sixties or seventies in good health. The chain recombines TRBV7-9 with TRBJ2-7, with a tentative D call TRBD1 (5 bases). Input material: blood. Here the CDR3 DNA reads TGTGCCAGCAGCTTAGCGGAAGTACAGGAATCCTACGAGCAGTACTTC. It is translated as CASSLAEVQESYEQYF. Full variable domain (remainder filled in from reference TRBV7-9 and TRBJ2-7): DTGVSQNPRHKITKRGQNVTFRCDPISEHNRLYWYRQTLGQGPEFLTYFQNEAQLEKSRLLSDRFSAERPKGSFSTLEIQRTEQGDSAMYLCASSLAEVQESYEQYFGPGTRLTVT.